The TCR beta chain under discussion was sequenced for a study of blood T cell repertoires in COVID-19. Background on the study: Italy, Spain and the United States were the sources of the convalescent and acute COVID-19 samples. In each case, the material was cDNA or gDNA derived from T cells, B-cell-depleted T cells, or PBMCs.

Assay: immunoSEQ multiplex PCR; the TCRdb copy retains only in-frame clones and omits some. The top ten clones hold about 1.6% of a sample with 250,000 to 350,000 clones, approximately 84% of them seen once. Seattle-derived patients entered the study during active infection and were followed longitudinally. Germline lookup yields CDR1 SGHTA and CDR2 FQGTGA. The CDR3 has 14 amino acids. V was pared by 3 bases and J by 8 bases, with 11 bases between. Specimen: peripheral blood. This chain joins TRBV7-3 and TRBJ1-6; a possible D gene is TRBD1 (6 bases). This TCR was sampled from a human donor with COVID-19, enrolled during active disease. The donor label of this sample is uncertain. The CDR3 here is CASSLDSLYSPLHF. The CDR3 DNA is TGTGCCAGCAGCTTGGACAGTCTCTATTCACCCCTCCACTTT. The entire variable domain, with the rest obtained from reference TRBV7-3 and TRBJ1-6, is as follows: GAGVSQTPSNKVTEKGKYVELRCDPISGHTALYWYRQSLGQGPEFLIYFQGTGAADDSGLPNDRFFAVRPEGSVSTLKIQRTERGDSAVYLCASSLDSLYSPLHFGNGTRLTVT.